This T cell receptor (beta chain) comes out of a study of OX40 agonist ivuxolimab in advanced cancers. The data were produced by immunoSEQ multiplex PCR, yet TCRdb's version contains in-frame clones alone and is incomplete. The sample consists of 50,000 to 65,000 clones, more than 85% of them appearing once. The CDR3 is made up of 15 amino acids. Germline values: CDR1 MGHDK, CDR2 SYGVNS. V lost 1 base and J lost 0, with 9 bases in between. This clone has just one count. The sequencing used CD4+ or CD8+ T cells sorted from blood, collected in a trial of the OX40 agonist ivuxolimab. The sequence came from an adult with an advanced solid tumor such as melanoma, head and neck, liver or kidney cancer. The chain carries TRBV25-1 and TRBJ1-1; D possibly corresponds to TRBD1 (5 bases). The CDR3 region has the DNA TGTGCCAGCAGTGAATGGCAGGGTTTGAACACTGAAGCTTTCTTT. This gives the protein CASSEWQGLNTEAFF.